These 2 T cell receptor beta chains were all obtained from the same sample, sequenced in a study of T cell changes during pregnancy in multiple sclerosis. Clones were read by immunoSEQ multiplex PCR, and TCRdb kept only the in-frame ones, dropping some. The sample has some 41,000 clones, about 90% seen once. Sequenced material: CD8+ T cells from peripheral blood mononuclear cells, taken in the first trimester of pregnancy. These receptors originate from a female donor with multiple sclerosis, enrolled in a pregnancy study.

The V and J genes are TRBV28 and TRBJ1-2, with 7 bases fitting TRBD1. In germline, CDR1 is MDHEN, CDR2 SYDVKM. V shed 6 bases and J 6 bases; nucleotides not matched to a gene: 16. CDR3 length: 16 residues. This CDR3 is CASSVWTEGQTHGYTF. The CDR3 DNA is TGTGCCAGCAGCGTCTGGACCGAGGGACAGACCCATGGCTACACCTTC.

The V and J genes are TRBV21-1 and TRBJ2-5; no check of the table's D call, TRBD1, against the DNA was made. TRBV21-1 is a documented pseudogene. CDR3 size: 15 residues. The CDR3 nucleotides are TGTGCCAGCAGCGATGCAGGGGAACACGAAGAGACCCAGTACTTC. Its protein product is CASSDAGEHEETQYF.